Given below is one T cell receptor beta chain in context. Its binding antigen is unknown. There are no base qualities to consult, and no much larger clone falls within one base. TCRbeta CDR3 regions were amplified from genomic DNA using the immunoSEQ Assay, a bias-controlled multiplex PCR. The paper's processing steps were these. The number of nucleated cells in each sample was estimated by amplification of reference gene primers within the assay. Sequence reads were collapsed and filtered to measure the absolute abundance of every unique TCRbeta CDR3 rearrangement. For each sample, productive Simpson clonality was calculated as the square root of Simpson's diversity index over productive rearrangements. TCRdb provides this immuneACCESS table in a form limited to in-frame rearrangements. Some clones are lacking; in checked studies, under half of them reflect an unresolved V gene, and why the rest are absent is not known. V and J calls and clone size are those listed in that table; D and trimming were worked out from the DNA. Within this sample are 70,000 to 95,000 clones, with about 90% of them counted one time only. Roughly 2.6% of the sample is in the top ten clones.

This entry is derived from a study of blood T cell repertoires in COVID-19 (dated by TCRdb to the early 2020s). Turning to the overall study: Samples from collaborators originated in the United States, Italy and Spain and spanned both the acute and convalescent phases of COVID-19. The prospective study material was composed of cDNA or gDNA derived from T cells, B-cell-depleted T cells, or PBMCs. Deeply sampled blood TCRbeta repertoires from subjects exposed to, actively infected with, or recovered from COVID-19 were included in the dataset. The repertoires were released in a freely available public database intended as a resource for research on the immune response to SARS-CoV-2. The samples were drawn from two sources: the first 160 participants of the ongoing ImmuneRACE study, and fewer than 1,500 subjects contributed by 6 global collaborators. The sample metadata nearly always contained a de-identified subject ID, COVID-19 status, age in years and sex. HLA class I and class II types, where available, came from metadata supplied by the sample provider rather than from assay-based typing. Results and caveats for the whole study, not just this receptor: How much clinical and demographic metadata was included differed by source and by participant, and the metadata was provided uncurated.

At one collaborating source in Seattle, patients were enrolled during active infection and were followed longitudinally through the course of disease. Each collaborating institution followed its own protocols to collect whole blood in K2EDTA tubes. For TCRbeta analysis, collaborators shipped samples in one of three forms: frozen whole blood, isolated PBMCs, or DNA extracted from either of those sample types. Sequenced input: peripheral blood. The TCR originated in a man between 50 and 59 years old with COVID-19, enrolled during active disease.

The DNA sequence follows: TGCGCCAGCAGCCCCGGCGGGGGCCGGAACACCATATATTTT. It encodes CASSPGGGRNTIYF. The chain couples TRBV5-1 to TRBJ1-3; the D segment could be TRBD1, given 6 matching bases. V is clipped by 4 bases and J by 7 bases, and the sequence between their germline boundaries is 15 bases long. Reading the germline V gene gives CDR1 SGHRS and CDR2 YFSETQ. The CDR3 numbers 14 residues from cysteine through phenylalanine. Solely the CDR3 DNA is kept, with 42 bases framed from the first base.